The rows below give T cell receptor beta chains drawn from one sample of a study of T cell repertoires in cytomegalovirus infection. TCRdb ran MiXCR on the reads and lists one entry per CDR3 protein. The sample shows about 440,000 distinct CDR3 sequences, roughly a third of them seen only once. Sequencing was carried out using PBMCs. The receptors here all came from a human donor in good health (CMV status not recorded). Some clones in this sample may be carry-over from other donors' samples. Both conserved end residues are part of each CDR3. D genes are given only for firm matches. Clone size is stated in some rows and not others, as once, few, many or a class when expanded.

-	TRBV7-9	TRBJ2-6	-	TGTGCCAGCGGCCTCGCTGGGGCCAACGTCCTGACTTTC	CASGLAGANVLTF
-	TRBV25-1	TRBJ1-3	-	TGTGCCAGCTTCTGGGCCAGGGACTCTGGAAACACCATATATTTT	CASFWARDSGNTIYF
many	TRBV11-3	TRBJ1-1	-	TGTGCCAGCAGCTTAGATGGGGGGAACACTGAAGCTTTCTTT	CASSLDGGNTEAFF
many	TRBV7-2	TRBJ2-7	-	TGTGCCAGCAGCTTATGGTCGATTGGGGAGGCCTCCTACGAGCAGTACTTC	CASSLWSIGEASYEQYF
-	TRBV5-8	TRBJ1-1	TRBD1	TGTGCCAGCAGCTTGGGCGACAGGGGGGATACTGAAGCTTTCTTT	CASSLGDRGDTEAFF
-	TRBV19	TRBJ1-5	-	TGTGCCAGTAGTATGGGGCCGGTTGTCGGCAATCAGCCCCAGAATTTT	CASSMGPVVGNQPQNF
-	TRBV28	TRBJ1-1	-	TGTGCCAGAGGCCTAGGACCGGGGACGAACACTGAAGCGTTCTTT	CARGLGPGTNTEAFF
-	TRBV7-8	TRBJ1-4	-	TGTGCCAGCATCCCACAGGGTGAAAAACTGTTTTTT	CASIPQGEKLFF
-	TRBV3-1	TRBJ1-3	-	TGTGCCAGCAGCCAAGGGGGAGCCTTCTCTGGAAACACCATATATTTT	CASSQGGAFSGNTIYF
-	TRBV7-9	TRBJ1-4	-	TGTGCCAGCAGCCCGGACGGCTCTAATGAAAAACTGTTTTTT	CASSPDGSNEKLFF
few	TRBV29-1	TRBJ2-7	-	TGCAGCGTTGGGGGTTTTAGCGGCGCCTACGAGCAGTACTTC	CSVGGFSGAYEQYF
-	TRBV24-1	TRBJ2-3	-	TGTGCCACCAGTGATCCTAGGGCGGCGGATAGCACAGATACGCAGTATTTT	CATSDPRAADSTDTQYF
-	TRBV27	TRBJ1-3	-	TGTGCCAGCAGCACAGACAGGAACTTTGCCGGAAACACCATATATTTT	CASSTDRNFAGNTIYF
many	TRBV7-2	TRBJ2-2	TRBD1	TGTGCCAGCAGCTCCGGGACAGGGCACACCGGGGAGCTGTTTTTT	CASSSGTGHTGELFF
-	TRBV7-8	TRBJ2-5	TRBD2	TGTGCCAGCAGCTTACGGAGGCTTAGCGGGGGGGGGACGGAGACCCAGTACTTC	CASSLRRLSGGGTETQYF
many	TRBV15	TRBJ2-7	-	TGTGCCACCAGCAGAGATACGTATCGGAAACGCGAGCAGTACTTC	CATSRDTYRKREQYF
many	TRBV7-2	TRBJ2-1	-	TGTGCCAGCAGCTTTCCCGGAGGATATGAGCAGTTCTTC	CASSFPGGYEQFF
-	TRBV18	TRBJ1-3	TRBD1	TGTGCCAGCTCACGGGACAGGATGAGCTCTGGAAACACCATATATTTT	CASSRDRMSSGNTIYF
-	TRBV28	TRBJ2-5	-	TGTGCCAGCAGTTTGGGCCAGCGGCTTATACAAGAGACCCAGTACTTC	CASSLGQRLIQETQYF
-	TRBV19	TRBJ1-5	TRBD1	TGTGCCAGTAGACCGAGGGACAGGGAGGTTGACTATAGCAATCAGCCCCAGCATTTT	CASRPRDREVDYSNQPQHF
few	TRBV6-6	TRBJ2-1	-	TGTGCCAGCATTCCACGGGGGGCTGACTACAATGAGCAGTTCTTC	CASIPRGADYNEQFF
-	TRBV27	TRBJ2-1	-	TGTGCCAGCAGTACACGGACAGAACATGAGCAGTTCTTC	CASSTRTEHEQFF
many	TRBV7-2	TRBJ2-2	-	TGTGCCAGCAGCTCAAGGTTCAGCCCTAACACCGGGGAGCTGTTTTTT	CASSSRFSPNTGELFF
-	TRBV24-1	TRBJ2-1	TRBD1	TGTGCCACCAGTGATTTTTCAAAGGGGGCTGGGGAGCAGTTCTTC	CATSDFSKGAGEQFF
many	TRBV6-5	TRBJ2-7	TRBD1	TGTGCCAGCAGCCCCGGACAGGGTGGCTACGAGCAGTACTTC	CASSPGQGGYEQYF
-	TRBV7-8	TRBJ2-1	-	TGTGCCAGCAGCCCGCTAGTGGGCGCCTCCGAGGAGCAGTTCTTC	CASSPLVGASEEQFF
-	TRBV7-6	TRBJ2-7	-	TGTGCCAGCAGCTTAGCTATCGGACTCGGTTACGAGCAGTACTTC	CASSLAIGLGYEQYF
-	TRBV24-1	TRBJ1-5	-	TGTGCCACCAGTGACAGGGGCCAGCCCCAGCATTTT	CATSDRGQPQHF
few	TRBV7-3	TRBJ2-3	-	TGTGTCAGCAGCCAGGGACCAGATACGCAGTATTTT	CVSSQGPDTQYF
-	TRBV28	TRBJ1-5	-	TGTGCCAGCAGTTTAGGGCACAAGCTAGCCGGGCAGCCCCAGCATTTT	CASSLGHKLAGQPQHF